This TCR beta chain was retrieved from a study of shared clonotypes between healthy human individuals. Overall study findings and caveats: As a rule, naive subsets had a larger estimated richness than memory subsets.

V was clipped by 0 bases and J by 5 bases; unmatched bases: 6. Germline V gene data show CDR1 as SGHNT and CDR2 as YYREEE (reference sequence). The CDR3 spans 16 residues. Turning to this clone: Its antigen is unidentified.

Replicate sorted-subset PCRs were loaded with 150 to 250 ng DNA, roughly 33,000 T cell genomes. The repertoire was sequenced with immunoSEQ multiplex PCR; TCRdb's copy has only in-frame clones and lacks some. The data show under 2,500,000 clones, nearly 97% seen once. The rearrangement joins TRBV5-4 to TRBJ2-1; the match to TRBD2 covers 9 bases. Sequencing used naive CD4+ T cells sorted from blood. As to subset: CD45RA+ positively selected. The receptor was derived from a man younger than 35 in good health. CDR3 sequence reads: CASSLELAGLNNEQFF. The CDR3 nucleotides are TGTGCCAGCAGCTTGGAGCTAGCGGGGTTGAACAATGAGCAGTTCTTC.